A single T cell receptor (beta chain) is shown here with its context. Its antigen is as yet unknown. This sample is drawn from a study of cytomegalovirus exposure and HLA in healthy donors. Study-wide results and limits: The classifier, whose performance was assessed in both the original and validation cohorts, reportedly diagnosed cytomegalovirus status with high specificity and sensitivity. The tendency of first-cohort TCR clusters to co-occur in the approximately 120 validation repertoires was identified by a subsequent analysis.

The data were produced by immunoSEQ multiplex PCR, yet TCRdb's version contains in-frame clones alone and is incomplete. This sample carries hundreds of thousands of clones, less than 90% of them seen once, and the ten largest clones take 4.5% to 6%. The validation cohort, a group of under 150 subjects, included the donors and was separate from the approximately 670-subject first cohort. The clonotype comes from a woman aged 18-29 years in good health and CMV-seronegative. The sequenced sample consisted of PBMCs.

CDR3 DNA: TGTGCCAGCAGCTTGGAGGTCTACAATGAGCAGTTCTTC. It encodes CASSLEVYNEQFF. The chain is built from TRBV7-3 and TRBJ2-1, with D maybe TRBD2 (5 bases). Trimming stripped 3 bases from V and 3 bases from J, with 6 bases between. The CDR3 is made up of 13 amino acids. CDR1 and CDR2 from the germline V gene are SGHTA and FQGTGA. Variable domain in full (rest from reference TRBV7-3 and TRBJ2-1): GAGVSQTPSNKVTEKGKYVELRCDPISGHTALYWYRQSLGQGPEFLIYFQGTGAADDSGLPNDRFFAVRPEGSVSTLKIQRTERGDSAVYLCASSLEVYNEQFFGPGTRLTVL.